The 9 T cell receptor beta chains below were found in one sample sequenced in a study of early T cells in non-severe SARS-CoV-2 infection. TCRdb analysed the 5' RACE reads with MiXCR anew, one entry per CDR3 protein. The sample carries 60,000 to 65,000 distinct CDR3 sequences, about 9.3% recorded once. The source material was whole blood. These TCRs come from an adult who was a healthcare worker with PCR-confirmed SARS-CoV-2 infection or an uninfected control (not recorded which).

Note on this clonotype: A much larger clone lies one base from this, so it may be a read error. V gene TRBV7-9 combines with J gene TRBJ2-1, with 8 nucleotides matching TRBD1. CDR1 and CDR2 (germline): SEHNR, FQNEAQ (reference sequence). The V segment lost 3 bases and the J segment 5 bases; nucleotides outside the gene matches: 6. The CDR3 sequence is 15 residues long. The CDR3 protein is CASSLRTGSDNEQFF. CDR3 nucleotides: TGTGCCAGCAGCTTGAGGACAGGGTCGGACAATGAGCAGTTCTTC.

J is TRBJ2-3 and V is TRBV6-6; 9 bases agree with TRBD2. This CDR3 contains 18 residues. V gave up 2 bases and J gave up 4 bases; unmatched junction bases: 13. The germline V gene encodes CDR1 MNHNY and CDR2 SVGAGI (reference sequence). CDR3 sequence: CASSYRNTGTSISDTQYF. In nucleotides, the CDR3 is TGTGCCAGCAGTTACCGAAATACCGGGACTAGCATTTCAGATACGCAGTATTTT.

This clonotype was observed many times. V usage is TRBV5-6 and J usage is TRBJ2-2; D remains unclear. V was shortened by 0 bases and J by 0 bases, with 3 bases between the two germline ends. The CDR3 length is 14 residues. CDR1 and CDR2 (germline): SGHDT, YYEEEE. The CDR3 DNA follows: TGTGCCAGCAGCTTGGAATCGAACACCGGGGAGCTGTTTTTT. It encodes CASSLESNTGELFF.

In its sample, this clonotype was seen a few times. V gene TRBV4-1 combines with J gene TRBJ2-3; 9 nucleotides line up with TRBD2. V shed 1 base, J shed 7 bases, and the junction held 9 bases outside the gene matches. This CDR3 is built from 16 residues. Looked up from germline, CDR1 is MGHRA and CDR2 is YSYEKL. The CDR3 DNA reads as TGCGCCAGCAGCCAAGGTTCGAGCGGGGGGCAAAATACGCAGTATTTT. The encoded protein is CASSQGSSGGQNTQYF.

This chain links TRBV11-2 with TRBJ2-2; 9 nucleotides line up with TRBD2. V shed 5 bases and J 3 bases; nucleotides not matched to a gene: 4. Looked up from germline, CDR1 is SGHAT and CDR2 is FQNNGV. The CDR3 runs to 15 residues. CDR3 in DNA: TGTGCCAGCAGCCAGGGACTAGCCTACACCGGGGAGCTGTTTTTT. This translates into CASSQGLAYTGELFF.

This clonotype has only a few counts. J is TRBJ2-1 and V is TRBV24-1, with D unclear. The germline V and J ends were trimmed by 0 bases and 2 bases, with 1 base remaining between them. Germline assignment: CDR1 KGHDR and CDR2 SFDVKD. This CDR3 has 13 residues. The CDR3 sequence: CATSDLPYNEQFF. The DNA for the CDR3 is TGTGCCACCAGTGATTTGCCCTACAATGAGCAGTTCTTC.

The sample holds a few counts of this clonotype. This sequence joins TRBV21-1 and TRBJ2-7; TRBD1, the D gene given by the table, was not confirmed from the DNA. TRBV21-1 is flagged as a pseudogene. The CDR3 loop spans 15 amino acids. The CDR3 is CASSGQCLGVREQYV. Here the CDR3 DNA reads TGTGCCAGCAGCGGACAGTGTTTGGGGGTTCGCGAGCAGTACGTC.

This clonotype was seen only a few times. The rearrangement joins TRBV12-3 or TRBV12-4 to TRBJ1-1; D unclear. The CDR3 has 14 amino acids. Between the trimmed V and J ends, which lost 3 bases and 0 bases, there was a span of 8 bases. CDR3 in DNA: TGTGCCAGCAGTTTTGTATCCGTGAACACTGAAGCTTTCTTT. Translated, it gives CASSFVSVNTEAFF.

In this sample, this clonotype turned up a few times. This sequence joins TRBV6-1 and TRBJ2-5; D gene uncertain. The CDR3 consists of 13 residues. Germline V gene data show CDR1 as MNHNS and CDR2 as SASEGT. Trimming took off 7 bases at V and 3 bases at J, with 12 bases between the two ends. The CDR3 nucleotides read TGTGCCAGCAATCTCGCAGTTGAAGAGACCCAGTACTTC. Its protein is CASNLAVEETQYF.